The entry below describes one T cell receptor beta chain. The data derive from a study of T cell changes during pregnancy in multiple sclerosis. Trimming left V 0 bases short and J 4 bases short, with 3 bases between. Germline CDR1 SGHRS, CDR2 YFSETQ. The CDR3 covers 12 residues. The assay was immunoSEQ multiplex PCR, and TCRdb's table has in-frame clones only and misses some. The sample has about 81,000 clones, over 85% seen once. The rearrangement uses TRBV5-1 and TRBJ2-3, with D unclear. The source of this sequence is a female donor in good health, enrolled as a control in a pregnancy study. The material was peripheral blood, obtained in the third trimester of pregnancy. CDR3 region: CASSLGADTQYF. The CDR3 DNA is TGCGCCAGCAGCTTGGGAGCAGATACGCAGTATTTT. The full variable domain, completed using reference TRBV5-1 and TRBJ2-3, is KAGVTQTPRYLIKTRGQQVTLSCSPISGHRSVSWYQQTPGQGLQFLFEYFSETQRNKGNFPGRFSGRQFSNSRSEMNVSTLELGDSALYLCASSLGADTQYFGPGTRLTVL.